Each of the 5 T cell receptor beta chains below was sequenced from the same sample in a study of cytomegalovirus exposure and HLA in healthy donors. The PCR contained 60 Vbeta and 13 Jbeta primers. The protocol was immunoSEQ multiplex PCR, while the TCRdb copy is restricted to in-frame clones and leaves out a portion. This sample has more than 150,000 clones, with over 65% found just once. Sequenced: PBMCs. All receptors derive from a young man in good health and CMV-seronegative.

The V and J genes are TRBV12-5 and TRBJ2-5; a possible D gene is TRBD2 (6 bases). The CDR3 has 14 residues. Germline assignment: CDR1 LGHNT and CDR2 FRNRAP. V was cut by 6 bases and J by 5 bases, with 16 bases left in between. The CDR3: CASGSGVRGETQYF. The CDR3 DNA follows: TGTGCTAGTGGCTCCGGGGTACGGGGGGAGACCCAGTACTTC. Complete variable domain (other parts from reference TRBV12-5 and TRBJ2-5): DARVTQTPRHKVTEMGQEVTMRCQPILGHNTVFWYRQTMMQGLELLAYFRNRAPLDDSGMPKDRFSAEMPDATLATLKIQPSEPRDSAVYFCASGSGVRGETQYFGPGTRLLVL.

The chain recombines TRBV18 with TRBJ2-5; D gene uncertain. The germline V and J ends were trimmed by 6 bases and 2 bases, with 13 bases remaining between them. The germline CDR1 and CDR2 sequences are KGHSH and LQKENI. CDR3 length: 14 residues. In nucleotides, the CDR3 is TGTGCCAGCTCTTCGACTGGATTACAAGAGACCCAGTACTTC. Its translation is CASSSTGLQETQYF.

The chain has TRBV4-1 and TRBJ1-1, with D possibly being TRBD1 (5 bases). CDR1 and CDR2 (germline): MGHRA, YSYEKL. There are 16 residues in the CDR3. V dropped 0 bases and J dropped 1 base, with 12 bases sitting between them. In DNA form, the CDR3 reads TGCGCCAGCAGCCAAGAAGTAGGGGTCGGGAACACTGAAGCTTTCTTT. This encodes CASSQEVGVGNTEAFF.

The chain joins TRBV7-2 to TRBJ2-3, with 11 bases lining up with TRBD2. V lost 0 bases, J lost 4 bases, and 6 bases stayed unmatched. Germline loops: CDR1 SGHTA, CDR2 FQGNSA. This CDR3 is 17 amino acids long. CDR3 bases: TGTGCCAGCAGCTTAGCTGTAGCGGGGGGGCGATCAGATACGCAGTATTTT. Translated: CASSLAVAGGRSDTQYF.

The table lists this clone with a count of one. CDR3 sequence: CASSEGDRLYEQYF. The CDR3 DNA is TGTGCCAGCAGTGAAGGGGACAGGCTCTACGAGCAGTACTTC. J is TRBJ2-7 and V is TRBV2; TRBD1 agrees at 8 bases. J gave up 3 bases and V 1 base, and 2 bases lay outside the gene matches. The CDR3 is 14 amino acids. The germline gives CDR1 SNHLY, CDR2 FYNNEI.